Only one count was recorded for the clone carrying this T cell receptor (beta chain). The antigen remains undetermined. Between the trimmed V and J ends, which lost 5 bases and 5 bases, there was a span of 16 bases. This CDR3 is 14 amino acids long. The V gene's germline CDR1 is SEHNR and CDR2 FQNEAQ (reference sequence). Profiled with immunoSEQ multiplex PCR; TCRdb holds only in-frame clones, not every one. The sample includes about 72,000 clones, around 87% seen only once; the top ten take 15%. Time point defined: pretreatment peripheral blood. The data belong to a study of PD-L1 blockade in urothelial cancer. About the research overall: Blood samples contained a median 141,255 T cells. The study's findings and limits: Where pretreatment blood TCR clonality fell below the median, better survival was predicted.

The chain has TRBV7-9 and TRBJ2-7; maybe TRBD2 (6 bases). The source material was PBMCs, sampled around atezolizumab (anti-PD-L1) treatment. The TCR was taken from a man aged 55 to 70 with urothelial cancer. The DNA for the CDR3 is TGTGCCAGCAGCCCACTAGCATCGATCGACGAGCAGTACTTC. The encoded protein is CASSPLASIDEQYF. Looking up the rest from reference TRBV7-9 and TRBJ2-7 gives the full variable domain: DTGVSQNPRHKITKRGQNVTFRCDPISEHNRLYWYRQTLGQGPEFLTYFQNEAQLEKSRLLSDRFSAERPKGSFSTLEIQRTEQGDSAMYLCASSPLASIDEQYFGPGTRLTVT.